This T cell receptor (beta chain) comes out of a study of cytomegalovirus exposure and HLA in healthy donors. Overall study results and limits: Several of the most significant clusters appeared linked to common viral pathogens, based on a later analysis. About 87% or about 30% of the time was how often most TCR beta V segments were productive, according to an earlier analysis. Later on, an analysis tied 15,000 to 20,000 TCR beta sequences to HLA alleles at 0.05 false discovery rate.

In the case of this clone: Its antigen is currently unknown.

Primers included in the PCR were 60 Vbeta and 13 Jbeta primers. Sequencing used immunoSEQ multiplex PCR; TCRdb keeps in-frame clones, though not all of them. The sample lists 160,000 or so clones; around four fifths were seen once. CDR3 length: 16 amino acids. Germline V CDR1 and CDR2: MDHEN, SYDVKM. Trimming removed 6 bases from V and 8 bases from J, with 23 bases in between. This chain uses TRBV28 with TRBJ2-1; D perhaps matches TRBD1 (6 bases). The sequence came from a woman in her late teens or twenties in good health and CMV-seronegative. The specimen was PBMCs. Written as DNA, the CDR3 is TGTGCCAGCAGGTCTGGACAGTTGTCTGAGGGGGATGAGCAGTTCTTC. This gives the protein CASRSGQLSEGDEQFF.